The clone carrying this T cell receptor (beta chain) was picked up many times. The data belong to a study of early T cells in non-severe SARS-CoV-2 infection. One entry per CDR3 protein, called by TCRdb with MiXCR from the 5' RACE reads. The sample lists around 26,000 distinct CDR3 sequences, 3.5% to 4.5% seen once, with around 4.4% in the top ten. The CDR3 contains 15 residues. Sequencing used whole blood. The sequence was collected from an adult who was a healthcare worker with PCR-confirmed SARS-CoV-2 infection or an uninfected control (not recorded which). V gene TRBV1 combines with J gene TRBJ2-7; TRBD2 was called by the table and not checked on the DNA. TRBV1 is classified as a pseudogene. In DNA form, the CDR3 reads TGCACCAGCAGCCAAGATCTCGGGAGAATTAACGAGCAGTACTTC. This sequence encodes CTSSQDLGRINEQYF.